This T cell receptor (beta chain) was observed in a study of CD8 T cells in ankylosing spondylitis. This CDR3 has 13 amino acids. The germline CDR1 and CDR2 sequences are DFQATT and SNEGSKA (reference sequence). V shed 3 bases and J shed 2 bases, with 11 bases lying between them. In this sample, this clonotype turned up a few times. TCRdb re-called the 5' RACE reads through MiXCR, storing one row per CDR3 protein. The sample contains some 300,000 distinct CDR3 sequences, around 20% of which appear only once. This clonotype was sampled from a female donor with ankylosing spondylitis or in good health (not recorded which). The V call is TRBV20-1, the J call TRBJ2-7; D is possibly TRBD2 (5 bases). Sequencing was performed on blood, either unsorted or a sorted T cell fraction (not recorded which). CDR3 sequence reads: CSARRGGTYEQYF. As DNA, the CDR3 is TGCAGTGCTAGGCGAGGAGGTACCTACGAGCAGTACTTC.